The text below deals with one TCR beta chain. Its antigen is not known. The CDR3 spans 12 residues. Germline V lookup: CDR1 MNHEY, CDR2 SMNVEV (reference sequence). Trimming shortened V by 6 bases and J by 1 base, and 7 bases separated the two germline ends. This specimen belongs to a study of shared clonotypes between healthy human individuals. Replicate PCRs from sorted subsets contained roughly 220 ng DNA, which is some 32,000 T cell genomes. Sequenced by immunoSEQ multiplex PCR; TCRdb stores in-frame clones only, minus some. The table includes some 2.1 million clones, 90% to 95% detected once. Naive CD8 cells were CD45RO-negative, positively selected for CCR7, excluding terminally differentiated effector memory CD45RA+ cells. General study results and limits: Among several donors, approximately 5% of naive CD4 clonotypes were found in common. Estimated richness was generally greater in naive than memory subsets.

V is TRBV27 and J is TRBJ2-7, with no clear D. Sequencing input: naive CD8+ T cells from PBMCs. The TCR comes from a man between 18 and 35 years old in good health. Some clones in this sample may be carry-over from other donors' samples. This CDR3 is CASSLLSYEQYF. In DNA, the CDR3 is TGTGCCAGCAGCCTATTGTCCTACGAGCAGTACTTC.